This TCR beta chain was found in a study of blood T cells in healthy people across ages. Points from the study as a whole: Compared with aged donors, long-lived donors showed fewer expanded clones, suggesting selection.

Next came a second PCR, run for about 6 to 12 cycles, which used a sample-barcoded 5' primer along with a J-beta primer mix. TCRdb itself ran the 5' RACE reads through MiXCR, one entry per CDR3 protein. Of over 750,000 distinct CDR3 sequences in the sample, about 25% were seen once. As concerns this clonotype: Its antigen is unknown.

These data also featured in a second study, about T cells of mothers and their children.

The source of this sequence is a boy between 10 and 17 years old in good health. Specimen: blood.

This CDR3 reads CASSYALAGGYEQFF. In nucleotides, the CDR3 is TGTGCCAGCAGCTACGCCCTAGCGGGGGGCTATGAGCAGTTCTTC. This chain uses TRBV11-1 with TRBJ2-1, with 11 bases fitting TRBD2. Per the germline V gene, CDR1 is SGHAT and CDR2 is FQDESV (reference sequence). The CDR3 runs 15 residues. The trim removed 4 bases at V and 8 bases at J, leaving 7 bases unmatched.